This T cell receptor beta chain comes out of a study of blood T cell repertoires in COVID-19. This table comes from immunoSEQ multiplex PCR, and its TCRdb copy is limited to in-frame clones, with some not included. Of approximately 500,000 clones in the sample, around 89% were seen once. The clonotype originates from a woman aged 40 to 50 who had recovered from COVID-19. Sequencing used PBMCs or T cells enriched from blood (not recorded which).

The CDR3 DNA follows: TGTGCCAGCAGTGAGATACTTTCAGGGCGGGAGGGCCTCAACGAGCAGTACTTC. Translated, it gives CASSEILSGREGLNEQYF. The chain carries TRBV2 and TRBJ2-7; 9 nucleotides align to TRBD2. V was pared by 3 bases and J by 5 bases, with 17 bases of the junction left unmatched. Per germline, CDR1 SNHLY and CDR2 FYNNEI. This CDR3 is 18 amino acids long.